Listed below are T cell receptor beta chains from one sample, sequenced in a study of blood T cell repertoires in COVID-19. Clones were sequenced by immunoSEQ multiplex PCR, and TCRdb holds only the in-frame ones, with some missing. Of 30,000 to 45,000 clones listed, roughly 88% were seen once; the top ten hold around 35%. Sequenced material: peripheral blood. The source is a man aged 65-85 years with active COVID-19. The CDR3 runs from the conserved cysteine through the conserved F or W. The order of the fields is V gene, CDR3 length, J gene, CDR3 protein.

TRBV7-2	18	TRBJ1-2	CASSGGGAGRGANYGYTF
TRBV2	15	TRBJ2-5	CASNRLAEIQETQYF
TRBV5-4	14	TRBJ2-7	CASGPGTSVGEQYF
TRBV2	14	TRBJ2-1	CASRRGGGYNEQFF
TRBV18	14	TRBJ1-2	CASSPTGNVVGYTF
TRBV9	14	TRBJ2-3	CASNTGGSLDTQYF
TRBV19	14	TRBJ2-1	CASRLGTRLDEQFF
TRBV2	14	TRBJ2-3	CASSLWVGTDTQYF
TRBV6-2/TRBV6-3	16	TRBJ2-5	CASSTGEGLAGETQYF
TRBV6-2/TRBV6-3	16	TRBJ2-7	CASSYVAGRVDYEQYF
TRBV6-5	14	TRBJ2-7	CASSWDRGSHEQYF
TRBV19	18	TRBJ2-6	CASSPGRHTSSGANVLTF
TRBV4-3	16	TRBJ2-5	CASSQSYRGGQETQYF
TRBV11-2	16	TRBJ2-7	CASIPTSGTSRSEQYF
TRBV19	14	TRBJ2-1	CASSGLQGGYEQFF
TRBV7-2	17	TRBJ2-1	CASSSRPGQGVSNEQFF
TRBV5-1	16	TRBJ1-1	CASSLDWHRGPTEAFF
TRBV29-1	19	TRBJ2-3	CSVEVWAASSGHSTDTQYF